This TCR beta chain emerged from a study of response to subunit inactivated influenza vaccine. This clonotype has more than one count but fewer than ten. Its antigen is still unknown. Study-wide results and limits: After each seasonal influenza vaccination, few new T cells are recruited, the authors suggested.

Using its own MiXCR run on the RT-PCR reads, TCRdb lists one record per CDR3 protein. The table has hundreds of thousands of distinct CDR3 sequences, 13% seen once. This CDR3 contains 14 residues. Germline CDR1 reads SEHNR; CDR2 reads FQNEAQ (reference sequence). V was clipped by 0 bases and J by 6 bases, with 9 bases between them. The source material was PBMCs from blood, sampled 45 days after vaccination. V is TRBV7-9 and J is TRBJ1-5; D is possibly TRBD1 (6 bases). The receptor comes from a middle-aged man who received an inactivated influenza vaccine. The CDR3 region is CASSLAGASQPQHF. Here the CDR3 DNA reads TGTGCCAGCAGCTTAGCGGGGGCAAGTCAGCCCCAGCATTTT.